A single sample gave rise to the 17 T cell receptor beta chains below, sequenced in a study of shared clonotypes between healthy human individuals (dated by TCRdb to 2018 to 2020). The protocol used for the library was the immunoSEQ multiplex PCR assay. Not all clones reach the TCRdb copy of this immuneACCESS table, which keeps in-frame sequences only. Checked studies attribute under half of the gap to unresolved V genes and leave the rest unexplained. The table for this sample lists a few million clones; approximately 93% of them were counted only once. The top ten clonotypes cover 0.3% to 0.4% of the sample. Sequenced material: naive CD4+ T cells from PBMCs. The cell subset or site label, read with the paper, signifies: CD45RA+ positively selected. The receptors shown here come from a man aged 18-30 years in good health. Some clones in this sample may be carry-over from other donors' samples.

The CDR3 DNA reads TGTGCCAGCAGCTTTTCTGGGGGGCCCGGGGAGCTGTTTTTT. It codes for CASSFSGGPGELFF. This chain connects TRBV7-2 to TRBJ2-2; D might be TRBD1 or TRBD2, each matching 6 bases. The length of the CDR3 is 14 residues. CDR1 is SGHTA and CDR2 is FQGNSA in the germline V gene. Trimming stripped 3 bases from V and 6 bases from J, with 11 bases between.

CDR3 bases: TGTGCCAGCAGTTTGGGAGGGACTGCTAGCACAGATACGCAGTATTTT. Translated: CASSLGGTASTDTQYF. The J gene is TRBJ2-3, the V gene TRBV7-7, with 7 bases identical to TRBD2. This CDR3 region has 16 residues. The germline CDR1 and CDR2 sequences are SSHAT and FNYEAQ (reference sequence). J was trimmed by 0 bases and V by 6 bases; bases with no gene match: 9. Complete variable domain (other parts from reference TRBV7-7 and TRBJ2-3): GAGVSQSPRYKVTKRGQDVTLRCDPISSHATLYWYQQALGQGPEFLTYFNYEAQPDKSGLPSDRFSAERPEGSISTLTIQRTEQRDSAMYRCASSLGGTASTDTQYFGPGTRLTVL.

The CDR3 coding sequence is TGTGCCTGGAGTCTAAGGGACAGGTACTACGAGCAGTACTTC. Residues: CAWSLRDRYYEQYF. The rearrangement joins TRBV30 to TRBJ2-7; 8 positions agree with TRBD1. The CDR3 is made up of 14 amino acids. J gave up 3 bases and V 2 bases, and 6 bases lay outside the gene matches. From germline, CDR1 is GTSNPN and CDR2 SVGIG (reference sequence). Full variable domain (rest looked up from reference TRBV30 and TRBJ2-7): SQTIHQWPATLVQPVGSPLSLECTVEGTSNPNLYWYRQAAGRGLQLLFYSVGIGQISSEVPQNLSASRPQDRQFILSSKKLLLSDSGFYLCAWSLRDRYYEQYFGPGTRLTVT.

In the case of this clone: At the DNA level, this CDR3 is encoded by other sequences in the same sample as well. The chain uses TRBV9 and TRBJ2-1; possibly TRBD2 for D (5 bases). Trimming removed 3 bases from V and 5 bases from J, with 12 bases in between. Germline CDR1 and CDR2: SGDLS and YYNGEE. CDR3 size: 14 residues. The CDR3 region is CASSGDSVNNEQFF. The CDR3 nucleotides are TGTGCCAGCAGCGGGGATAGCGTAAACAATGAGCAGTTCTTC.

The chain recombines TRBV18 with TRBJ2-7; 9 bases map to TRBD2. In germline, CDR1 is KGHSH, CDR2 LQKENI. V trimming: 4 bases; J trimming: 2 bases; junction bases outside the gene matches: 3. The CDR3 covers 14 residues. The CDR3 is CASSRREGPYEQYF. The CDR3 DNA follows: TGTGCCAGCTCACGGCGGGAGGGCCCCTACGAGCAGTACTTC.

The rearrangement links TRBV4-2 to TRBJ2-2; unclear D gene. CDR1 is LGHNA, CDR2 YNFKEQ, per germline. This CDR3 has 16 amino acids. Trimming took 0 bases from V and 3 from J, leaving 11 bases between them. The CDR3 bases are TGTGCCAGCAGCCAAGATGTGGCCACCTACACCGGGGAGCTGTTTTTT. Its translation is CASSQDVATYTGELFF.

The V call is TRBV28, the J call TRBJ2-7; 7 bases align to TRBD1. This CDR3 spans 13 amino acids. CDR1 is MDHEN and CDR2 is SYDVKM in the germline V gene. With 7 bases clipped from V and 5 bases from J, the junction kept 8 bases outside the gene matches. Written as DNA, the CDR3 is TGTGCCAGCACCCCCGGGACAGAGGACGAGCAGTACTTC. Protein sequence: CASTPGTEDEQYF.

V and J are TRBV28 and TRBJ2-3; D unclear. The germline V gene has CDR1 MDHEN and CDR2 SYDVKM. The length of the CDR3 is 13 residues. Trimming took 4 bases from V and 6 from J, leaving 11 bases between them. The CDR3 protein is CASSSSLPDTQYF. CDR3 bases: TGTGCCAGCAGTTCCTCCCTTCCGGATACGCAGTATTTT.

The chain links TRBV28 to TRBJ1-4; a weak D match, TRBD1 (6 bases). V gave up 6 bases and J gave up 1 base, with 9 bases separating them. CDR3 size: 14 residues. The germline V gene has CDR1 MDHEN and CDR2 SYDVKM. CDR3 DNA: TGTGCCAGCAGCTACAGGGAAACTAATGAAAAACTGTTTTTT. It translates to CASSYRETNEKLFF.

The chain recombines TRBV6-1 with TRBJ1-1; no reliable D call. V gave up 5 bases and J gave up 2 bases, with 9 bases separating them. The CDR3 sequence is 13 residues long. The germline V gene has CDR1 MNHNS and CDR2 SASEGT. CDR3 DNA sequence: TGTGCCAGCAGTCGAGCACTCAACACTGAAGCTTTCTTT. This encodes CASSRALNTEAFF.

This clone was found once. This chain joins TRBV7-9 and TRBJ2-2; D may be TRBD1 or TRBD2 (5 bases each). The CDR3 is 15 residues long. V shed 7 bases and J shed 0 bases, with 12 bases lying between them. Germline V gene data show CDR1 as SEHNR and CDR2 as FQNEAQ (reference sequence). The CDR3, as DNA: TGTGCCAGCACCCAGTGGGGGACGAACACCGGGGAGCTGTTTTTT. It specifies CASTQWGTNTGELFF.

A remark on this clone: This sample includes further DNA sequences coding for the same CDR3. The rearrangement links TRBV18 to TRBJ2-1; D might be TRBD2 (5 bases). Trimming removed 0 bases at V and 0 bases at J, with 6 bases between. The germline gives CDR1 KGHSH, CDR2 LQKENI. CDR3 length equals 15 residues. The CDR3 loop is CASSPPGSSYNEQFF. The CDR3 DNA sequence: TGTGCCAGCTCACCACCGGGGAGCTCCTACAATGAGCAGTTCTTC.

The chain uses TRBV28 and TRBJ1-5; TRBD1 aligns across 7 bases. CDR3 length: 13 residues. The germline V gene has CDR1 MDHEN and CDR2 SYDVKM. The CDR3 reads CASHAGRGQPQHF. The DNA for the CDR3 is TGTGCAAGCCATGCGGGCAGGGGGCAGCCCCAGCATTTT.

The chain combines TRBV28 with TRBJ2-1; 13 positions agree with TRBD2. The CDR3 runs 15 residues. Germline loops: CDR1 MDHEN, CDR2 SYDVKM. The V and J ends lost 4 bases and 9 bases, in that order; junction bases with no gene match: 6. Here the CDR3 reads CASSYRTSGRGEQFF. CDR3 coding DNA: TGTGCCAGCAGTTACCGGACTAGCGGGAGAGGTGAGCAGTTCTTC.

CDR3 loop: CASSDEETQYF. In DNA form, the CDR3 reads TGTGCCAGCAGCGACGAAGAGACCCAGTACTTC. The rearrangement joins TRBV27 to TRBJ2-5; D is uncertain. The CDR3 consists of 11 residues. The V gene lost 6 bases and the J gene lost 3 bases, with 5 bases spanning the gap. Germline CDR1 MNHEY, CDR2 SMNVEV (reference sequence).

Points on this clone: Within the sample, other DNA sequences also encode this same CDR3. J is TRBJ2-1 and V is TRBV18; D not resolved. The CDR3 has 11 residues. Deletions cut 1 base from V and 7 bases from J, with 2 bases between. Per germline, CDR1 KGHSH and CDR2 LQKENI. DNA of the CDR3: TGTGCCAGCTCACCACGGAATGAGCAGTTCTTC. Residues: CASSPRNEQFF.

The CDR3 DNA reads TGTGCCACCCTATCGCGGGAGGGAGTTTCCTACAATGAGCAGTTCTTC. Amino acids: CATLSREGVSYNEQFF. The chain has TRBV2 and TRBJ2-1; TRBD2 matches 9 bases. V shed 10 bases, J shed 1 base, and the junction held 11 bases outside the gene matches. Per the germline V gene, CDR1 is SNHLY and CDR2 is FYNNEI. The CDR3 has 16 amino acids.